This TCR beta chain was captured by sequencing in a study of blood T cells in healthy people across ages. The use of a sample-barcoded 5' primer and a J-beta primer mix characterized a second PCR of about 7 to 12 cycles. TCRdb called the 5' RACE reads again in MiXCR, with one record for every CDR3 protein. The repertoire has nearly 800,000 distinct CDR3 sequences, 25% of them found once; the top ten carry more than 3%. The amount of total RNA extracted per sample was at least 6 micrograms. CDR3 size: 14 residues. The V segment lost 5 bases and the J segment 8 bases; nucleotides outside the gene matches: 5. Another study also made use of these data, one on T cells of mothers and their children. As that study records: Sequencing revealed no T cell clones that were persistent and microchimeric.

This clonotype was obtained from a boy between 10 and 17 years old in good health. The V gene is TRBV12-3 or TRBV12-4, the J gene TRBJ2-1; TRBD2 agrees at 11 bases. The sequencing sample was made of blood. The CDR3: CASSPSGRRDEQFF. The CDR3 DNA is TGTGCCAGCAGTCCTAGCGGGAGGAGAGATGAGCAGTTCTTC.